Below are 3 T cell receptor beta chains sequenced from a single sample in a study of shared clonotypes between healthy human individuals. Assay: immunoSEQ multiplex PCR; the TCRdb copy retains only in-frame clones and omits some. The table records around 1.5 million clones, about 98% of them present only once. Sequenced material: naive CD4+ T cells sorted from blood. Subset here: CD45RA+ positively selected. Receptor source: a man aged 30 to 39 in good health.

V and J are TRBV30 and TRBJ1-2, with D perhaps matching TRBD1 (6 bases). Germline V gene data show CDR1 as GTSNPN and CDR2 as SVGIG (reference sequence). This CDR3 is 13 amino acids long. V was pared by 3 bases and J by 8 bases, with 16 bases between. DNA of the CDR3: TGTGCCTGGAGGGCAGGGGCCCTATTGGGCTACACCTTC. Protein sequence: CAWRAGALLGYTF.

The chain has TRBV27 and TRBJ1-2; perhaps TRBD1 as D (5 bases). Per the germline V gene, CDR1 is MNHEY and CDR2 is SMNVEV (reference sequence). V was cut by 2 bases and J by 3 bases, with 19 bases left in between. This CDR3 spans 17 amino acids. CDR3 amino acids: CASSLTPGTPLYYGYTF. As DNA, the CDR3 is TGTGCCAGCAGTTTAACCCCCGGGACTCCATTATACTATGGCTACACCTTC.

The genes are TRBV7-2 and TRBJ2-3, with 7 positions matching TRBD1. V was clipped by 4 bases and J by 2 bases; unmatched bases: 15. The CDR3 has 18 residues. Germline loops: CDR1 SGHTA, CDR2 FQGNSA. The CDR3 DNA reads as TGTGCCAGCAGCTCACGCGACAGGGTACGCCTGGCCACAGATACGCAGTATTTT. Translated, it gives CASSSRDRVRLATDTQYF. The variable domain in full, with the rest retrieved from reference TRBV7-2 and TRBJ2-3, is GAGVSQSPSNKVTEKGKDVELRCDPISGHTALYWYRQSLGQGLEFLIYFQGNSAPDKSGLPSDRFSAERTGGSVSTLTIQRTQQEDSAVYLCASSSRDRVRLATDTQYFGPGTRLTVL.